The 8 T cell receptor beta chains presented below share a single source sample, sequenced in a study of blood T cells in healthy people across ages. Using a J-beta primer mix together with a sample-barcoded 5' primer, a second PCR was run for roughly 7 to 11 cycles. TCRdb used MiXCR to reprocess the 5' RACE reads, holding one entry per CDR3 protein. This repertoire shows about 800,000 distinct CDR3 sequences, approximately 25% found once; its top ten account for under 4.5%. This same sample was also taken into another study, of T cells of mothers and their children.

The sequencing input was blood. These receptors all come from a boy younger than 18 in good health.

The rearrangement links TRBV20-1 to TRBJ1-2; the D is unclear. Germline lookup yields CDR1 DFQATT and CDR2 SNEGSKA (reference sequence). V was cut by 7 bases and J by 6 bases, with 27 bases left in between. The CDR3 loop spans 16 amino acids. In DNA form, the CDR3 reads TGCAGTGGTTTCACGGTCGTACTAGACCTAAGCGATGGCTACACCTTC. This sequence encodes CSGFTVVLDLSDGYTF.

The chain combines TRBV20-1 with TRBJ1-4; D unclear. Deletions cut 5 bases from V and 1 base from J, with 17 bases between. The CDR3 has 16 amino acids. Looked up from germline, CDR1 is DFQATT and CDR2 is SNEGSKA (reference sequence). This CDR3 is CSARNDLGLTNEKLFF. CDR3 DNA sequence: TGCAGTGCTCGAAACGATCTGGGTCTAACTAATGAAAAACTGTTTTTT.

The chain recombines TRBV14 with TRBJ2-1, with D uncertain. Germline V lookup: CDR1 SGHDN, CDR2 FVKESK. Trimming removed 1 base from V and 5 bases from J, with 6 bases in between. This CDR3 contains 13 residues. CDR3 sequence: CASSQGANNEQFF. CDR3 sequence (DNA): TGTGCCAGCAGCCAAGGAGCGAACAATGAGCAGTTCTTC.

The chain is built from TRBV3-1 and TRBJ2-7, with 11 bases fitting TRBD2. The CDR3 is 15 amino acids. CDR1 and CDR2 (germline): LGHDT, YNNKEL (reference sequence). The V gene end was trimmed by 6 bases and the J gene end by 3 bases; junction bases not matched to a gene: 7. The CDR3 loop reads CASRGLAGGGYEQYF. The DNA for the CDR3 is TGTGCCAGCAGAGGGCTAGCGGGAGGAGGCTACGAGCAGTACTTC.

This clonotype was seen a handful of times. The chain links TRBV29-1 to TRBJ2-1, with 11 bases fitting TRBD1. The CDR3 loop spans 14 amino acids. After removal of 7 bases from V and 7 bases from J, the junction contained 9 bases not matched to a gene. The germline CDR1 and CDR2 sequences are SQVTM and ANQGSEA. The CDR3 spells CSAEGTGGGNEQFF. The CDR3 nucleotides are TGCAGCGCCGAAGGGACAGGGGGGGGGAATGAGCAGTTCTTC.

This clonotype occurred many times. The chain links TRBV5-6 to TRBJ2-4; D is possibly TRBD1 (5 bases). Looked up from germline, CDR1 is SGHDT and CDR2 is YYEEEE. V dropped 3 bases and J dropped 0 bases, with 13 bases sitting between them. The CDR3 is made up of 16 amino acids. CDR3 DNA sequence: TGTGCCAGCAGCTCCGCTGACAGACTAGCCAAAAACATTCAGTACTTC. Translating it yields CASSSADRLAKNIQYF.

This clonotype was detected only a few times. The gene calls are TRBV7-2 and TRBJ1-3, with 9 positions matching TRBD1. CDR1 SGHTA and CDR2 FQGNSA come from the germline V gene. Trimming removed 6 bases from V and 8 bases from J; junction bases left unmatched: 11. This CDR3 has 15 amino acids. The CDR3 spells CASSPRDRVADTIYF. CDR3 bases: TGTGCCAGCAGTCCCCGGGACAGGGTGGCGGACACCATATATTTT.

This clonotype has a handful of counts. The gene calls are TRBV28 and TRBJ1-1; the D gene is possibly TRBD1 (5 bases). The ends were cut back, 4 bases at V and 4 bases at J, with 13 bases in the middle. The CDR3 spans 14 residues. CDR1 and CDR2 from the germline V gene are MDHEN and SYDVKM. CDR3 sequence (DNA): TGTGCCAGCAGTTCGATACGGGGGAGCACTGAAGCTTTCTTT. Protein product: CASSSIRGSTEAFF.